Described below is a single T cell receptor (beta chain) sequence and its context. Its antigen is currently unknown. The CDR3 has 14 residues. The germline V gene has CDR1 SGHRS and CDR2 YFSETQ. The trim removed 4 bases at V and 9 bases at J, leaving 5 bases unmatched. The data belong to a study of blood T cells in healthy people across ages. Findings of the study overall: Conclusively comparing naive with antigen-experienced cells was impossible with unsorted PBMCs.

Combining a sample-barcoded 5' primer with a J-beta primer mix, a second PCR ran for roughly 7 to 12 cycles. In TCRdb, the 5' RACE reads were re-called with MiXCR into one record per CDR3 protein. The sample carries roughly 800,000 distinct CDR3 sequences, approximately 53% recorded once. This receptor was identified in a man older than 75 in good health. The chain carries TRBV5-1 and TRBJ2-1; the match to TRBD2 covers 12 bases. Material: blood. The CDR3: CASSRLAGAREQFF. CDR3 sequence (DNA): TGCGCCAGCAGCCGACTAGCGGGAGCACGTGAGCAGTTCTTC. Together with reference TRBV5-1 and TRBJ2-1, the CDR3 gives the full variable domain: KAGVTQTPRYLIKTRGQQVTLSCSPISGHRSVSWYQQTPGQGLQFLFEYFSETQRNKGNFPGRFSGRQFSNSRSEMNVSTLELGDSALYLCASSRLAGAREQFFGPGTRLTVL.